What follows are 20 T cell receptor beta chains derived from one specimen sequenced in a study of shared clonotypes between healthy human individuals. Method: immunoSEQ multiplex PCR; TCRdb's copy keeps in-frame clones and lacks some. The table includes some 1.5 million clones, roughly 96% detected once. The sequenced material came from naive CD4+ T cells sorted from blood. Documented subset: CD45RA+ positively selected. The source is a man aged 25-45 years in good health.

The chain couples TRBV5-6 to TRBJ1-1; D is possibly TRBD1 (5 bases). The CDR3 runs 13 residues. V was trimmed by 0 bases and J by 7 bases, leaving 10 bases between them. Germline V lookup: CDR1 SGHDT, CDR2 YYEEEE. CDR3 in DNA: TGTGCCAGCAGCTTGGCACGGACACGTGAAGCTTTCTTT. It translates to CASSLARTREAFF. The whole variable domain, filled in from reference TRBV5-6 and TRBJ1-1, reads DAGVTQSPTHLIKTRGQQVTLRCSPKSGHDTVSWYQQALGQGPQFIFQYYEEEERQRGNFPDRFSGHQFPNYSSELNVNALLLGDSALYLCASSLARTREAFFGQGTRLTVV.

V and J are TRBV28 and TRBJ1-3; no clear D gene. The V end was cut by 1 base, the J end by 4 bases, with 8 bases between. The CDR3 covers 14 residues. CDR1 and CDR2 (germline): MDHEN, SYDVKM. This CDR3 is CASSLLPEGNTIYF. CDR3 sequence (DNA): TGTGCCAGCAGTTTATTGCCAGAGGGAAACACCATATATTTT.

The V gene is TRBV11-3, the J gene TRBJ2-2, with D perhaps TRBD2 (5 bases). The CDR3 runs 16 residues. Trimming removed 5 bases at V and 7 bases at J, with 20 bases between. Germline V gene data show CDR1 as SGHNT and CDR2 as YENEEA. CDR3 residues: CASSASRGKRDGELFF. CDR3 nucleotides: TGTGCCAGCAGCGCCTCAAGAGGGAAACGGGACGGGGAGCTGTTTTTT.

J is TRBJ2-7 and V is TRBV28, with D possibly being TRBD1 or TRBD2 (5 bases each). The V gene's germline CDR1 is MDHEN and CDR2 SYDVKM. V lost 3 bases and J lost 0, with 18 bases in between. The CDR3 runs 17 residues. The CDR3 nucleotides read TGTGCCAGCAGTTTGTTACTAGGGGCAGATAGCTCCTACGAGCAGTACTTC. Amino acids: CASSLLLGADSSYEQYF.

V usage is TRBV4-2 and J usage is TRBJ2-3, with 9 bases fitting TRBD2. V dropped 0 bases and J dropped 3; count of bases not matched to a gene: 7. Germline V lookup: CDR1 LGHNA, CDR2 YNFKEQ. The CDR3 runs 17 residues. CDR3 sequence reads: CASSQDPGLAGTDTQYF. CDR3 DNA: TGTGCCAGCAGCCAAGATCCAGGGCTAGCGGGAACAGATACGCAGTATTTT.

The CDR3 here is CASSQTWVSQFF. CDR3 coding DNA: TGCGCCAGCAGTCAGACGTGGGTAAGTCAGTTCTTC. V is TRBV23-1 and J is TRBJ2-1, with D unclear. TRBV23-1 is treated as an ORF (open reading frame) with a function not yet certain. Trimming stripped 3 bases from V and 13 bases from J, with 13 bases between. CDR3 size: 12 residues.

This chain joins TRBV2 and TRBJ2-7; no reliable D call. V lost 8 bases to trimming and J lost 2 bases, with 4 bases between them. The V gene's germline CDR1 is SNHLY and CDR2 FYNNEI. This CDR3 region has 10 residues. The CDR3 bases are TGTGCCAGCCTGGCCTACGAGCAGTACTTC. This translates into CASLAYEQYF.

On this clone: This same CDR3 is encoded by further DNA sequences in the sample. The genes are TRBV18 and TRBJ2-7, with 10 nucleotides matching TRBD2. Per germline, CDR1 KGHSH and CDR2 LQKENI. The CDR3 extends over 15 amino acids. The V segment lost 3 bases and the J segment 2 bases; nucleotides outside the gene matches: 4. The CDR3 DNA reads TGTGCCAGCTCACCCGGACTAGCGGTAACCTACGAGCAGTACTTC. It translates to CASSPGLAVTYEQYF. Looking up the rest from reference TRBV18 and TRBJ2-7 gives the full variable domain: NAGVMQNPRHLVRRRGQEARLRCSPMKGHSHVYWYRQLPEEGLKFMVYLQKENIIDESGMPKERFSAEFPKEGPSILRIQQVVRGDSAAYFCASSPGLAVTYEQYFGPGTRLTVT.

This clone came up once. The same CDR3 also results from other DNA sequences found in this sample. The rearrangement links TRBV2 to TRBJ2-7; 8 bases align to TRBD2. Germline values: CDR1 SNHLY, CDR2 FYNNEI. J lost 4 bases, V lost 4 bases, and 3 bases had no gene match. The CDR3 spans 13 residues. This CDR3 reads CASSGRGGYEQYF. The CDR3, as DNA: TGTGCCAGCAGTGGGCGCGGGGGGTACGAGCAGTACTTC.

The rearrangement links TRBV28 to TRBJ1-2; TRBD1 matches 7 bases. Germline CDR1 and CDR2: MDHEN and SYDVKM. The trim removed 5 bases at V and 1 base at J, leaving 22 bases unmatched. This CDR3 is 20 amino acids long. CDR3 protein: CASSGATTGPTNRGNYGYTF. As DNA, the CDR3 is TGTGCCAGCAGTGGGGCCACAACGGGTCCAACTAACAGGGGTAACTATGGCTACACCTTC.

V gene TRBV19 combines with J gene TRBJ1-1; D not resolved. In germline, CDR1 is LNHDA, CDR2 SQIVND (reference sequence). V dropped 7 bases and J dropped 1 base, with 19 bases sitting between them. The CDR3 is 16 residues long. Written as DNA, the CDR3 is TGTGCCAGTACCTCCACCTGGCTGGCAGGGAACACTGAAGCTTTCTTT. Residues: CASTSTWLAGNTEAFF.

This chain uses TRBV7-2 with TRBJ2-1; D might be TRBD1 or TRBD2, each matching 5 bases. This CDR3 region has 18 residues. V lost 1 base and J lost 7, with 23 bases in between. Per germline, CDR1 SGHTA and CDR2 FQGNSA. CDR3 sequence: CASSLVWDPEGLWNEQFF. DNA for the CDR3: TGTGCCAGCAGCTTAGTATGGGATCCCGAGGGGCTGTGGAATGAGCAGTTCTTC.

The V and J genes are TRBV5-1 and TRBJ2-2; D is uncertain. V was pared by 3 bases and J by 7 bases, with 10 bases between. The CDR3 covers 13 residues. CDR1 and CDR2 (germline): SGHRS, YFSETQ. The DNA of the CDR3 is TGCGCCAGCAGCTCAACCGGAGTCGGGGAGCTGTTTTTT. Protein sequence: CASSSTGVGELFF.

The V gene is TRBV28, the J gene TRBJ2-3, with 8 bases matching TRBD1. Trimming cost V 6 bases and J 4 bases; bases outside gene matches: 3. This CDR3 is built from 13 residues. CDR1 and CDR2 from the germline V gene are MDHEN and SYDVKM. The CDR3 sequence is CASSRQGPDTQYF. DNA of the CDR3: TGTGCCAGCAGCCGACAGGGGCCAGATACGCAGTATTTT. Using reference TRBV28 and TRBJ2-3 for the parts outside the CDR3, the full variable domain is DVKVTQSSRYLVKRTGEKVFLECVQDMDHENMFWYRQDPGLGLRLIYFSYDVKMKEKGDIPEGYSVSREKKERFSLILESASTNQTSMYLCASSRQGPDTQYFGPGTRLTVL.

The chain carries TRBV20-1 and TRBJ2-1; D not certain. Trimming removed 6 bases at V and 8 bases at J, with 11 bases between. The CDR3 is made up of 11 amino acids. The germline V gene encodes CDR1 DFQATT and CDR2 SNEGSKA (reference sequence). CDR3 bases: TGCAGTGCCCCGACCTTATATGAGCAGTTCTTC. It yields the protein CSAPTLYEQFF.

The V call is TRBV6-1, the J call TRBJ1-4; 7 positions agree with TRBD1. V lost 7 bases and J lost 6; bases outside the gene matches: 8. CDR1 is MNHNS, CDR2 SASEGT, per germline. The CDR3 runs 14 residues. Here the CDR3 reads CASNPQGTHEKLFF. DNA for the CDR3: TGTGCCAGCAACCCACAGGGGACACATGAAAAACTGTTTTTT.

The chain uses TRBV15 and TRBJ2-7; D gene unclear. The germline V gene encodes CDR1 LNHNV and CDR2 YYDKDF (reference sequence). V was trimmed by 1 base and J by 6 bases, leaving 10 bases between them. The CDR3 consists of 13 residues. The CDR3 sequence: CATSRATWSEQYF. CDR3 DNA sequence: TGTGCCACCAGCAGAGCCACCTGGAGCGAGCAGTACTTC.

The chain combines TRBV18 with TRBJ1-5; D ambiguous. The length of the CDR3 is 14 residues. The germline V gene has CDR1 KGHSH and CDR2 LQKENI. Trimming removed 3 bases at V and 3 bases at J, with 9 bases between. CDR3 in DNA: TGTGCCAGCTCACCCACGGTCGACAATCAGCCCCAGCATTTT. This sequence encodes CASSPTVDNQPQHF.

On this clone: The sample has other DNA sequences that encode this CDR3 too. The chain has TRBV28 and TRBJ2-3; 9 bases match TRBD1. Germline V CDR1 and CDR2: MDHEN, SYDVKM. The CDR3 length is 15 residues. Trimming removed 4 bases from V and 3 bases from J; junction bases left unmatched: 5. As DNA, the CDR3 is TGTGCCAGCAGTTCCTCGGGACAGGGAACAGATACGCAGTATTTT. Translation: CASSSSGQGTDTQYF.

Notes on this clone: Within the sample, other DNA sequences also encode this same CDR3. This chain connects TRBV7-9 to TRBJ2-3, with D uncertain. Germline CDR1 and CDR2: SEHNR and FQNEAQ (reference sequence). V dropped 3 bases and J dropped 6 bases, with 7 bases sitting between them. This CDR3 is built from 12 residues. The CDR3 reads CASSFRSDTQYF. The CDR3 nucleotides read TGTGCCAGCAGCTTCCGGTCGGATACGCAGTATTTT.